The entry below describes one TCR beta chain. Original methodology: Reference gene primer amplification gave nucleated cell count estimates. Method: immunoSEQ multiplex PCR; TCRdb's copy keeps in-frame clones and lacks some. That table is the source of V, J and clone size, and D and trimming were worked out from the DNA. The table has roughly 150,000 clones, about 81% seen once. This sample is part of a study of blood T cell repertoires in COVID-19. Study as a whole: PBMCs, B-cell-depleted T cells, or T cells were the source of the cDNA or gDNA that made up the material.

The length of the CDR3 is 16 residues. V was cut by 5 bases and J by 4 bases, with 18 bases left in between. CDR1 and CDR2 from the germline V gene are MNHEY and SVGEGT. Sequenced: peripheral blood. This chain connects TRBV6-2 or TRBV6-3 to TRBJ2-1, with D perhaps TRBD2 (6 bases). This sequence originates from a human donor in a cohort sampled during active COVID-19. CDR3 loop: CASSVDSEGGYNEQFF. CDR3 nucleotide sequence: TGTGCCAGCAGTGTCGACTCGGAGGGCGGTTACAATGAGCAGTTCTTC.